This note documents a single T cell receptor beta chain sequence. No antigen is known for it. No base-level quality is on record; no much larger clone is a single base apart. This record comes from a study of CD8+ T cells in alopecia areata (dated by TCRdb to 2017 to 2018). With respect to the entire study: Treated patients were enrolled in an open-label pilot trial of oral tofacitinib, 5 to 10 mg twice daily, for moderate-to-severe alopecia areata. To study T cell clonal expansion in alopecia areata, the researchers applied high-throughput TCRbeta sequencing to both the C3H/HeJ mouse model and human patients. Tofacitinib-treated patients had biopsies at baseline and at 4 and 24 weeks of treatment, with a later scalp biopsy in several patients. Clonality in the scalp was compared among normal scalp (n=4), patchy alopecia areata scalp (n=8), and alopecia totalis/universalis scalp (n=8). For the treated patients, the SALT score, which quantifies what percentage of scalp surface area is affected, served as the measure of disease severity. Patients stayed on tofacitinib for 6 to 18 months and then had 6 months of follow-up off drug so that delayed response and recurrence could be assessed. Scalp tissue and sorted CD4+ and CD8+ peripheral blood T cells from patchy and totalis/universalis alopecia areata patients and from healthy controls were covered by human TCRbeta sequencing. immunoSEQ multiplex PCR using 35 Vbeta forward primers and 13 Jbeta reverse primers was used to amplify TCRbeta CDR3 regions. The RNA source kit depended on sample type: the PAXgene miRNA kit for fixed scalp, the miRNeasy kit for PBMCs, and the RNeasy kit for mouse skin. The research as a whole found: With tofacitinib, both scalp clonality and the number of expanded CD8+ clones among the top 100 scalp clones went down significantly. Because the treated cohort was small and had only one nonresponder, larger studies are needed to examine links between baseline CD8+ expansion and response. Higher clonality and more expanded CD8+ clones were observed in lesional scalp than in normal scalp, particularly in alopecia totalis/universalis, a finding suggestive of antigenic drive. Resident alphabeta T cells in normal human skin are also sequenced, complicating scalp TCR repertoire analysis, unlike mouse skin dominated by gammadelta T cells. During tofacitinib treatment, many expanded lesional clones stuck around in both scalp and blood, and this persistence may partly explain why relapse happens after treatment is stopped. Compared with mice, TCR sequences shared between patients were less clear, possibly partly because of HLA diversity across the patient population.

The library was built by means of the immunoSEQ multiplex PCR assay. To provide template for TCR sequencing, every sample had RNA extracted and reverse transcribed into cDNA. SuperScript III was used for first-strand cDNA synthesis, primed with a 2:1 mix of oligo-dT and random hexamers. A synthetic immune receptor repertoire was used to gauge amplification bias, and whatever bias remained was removed computationally. As for the authors' bioinformatics: Raw reads were preprocessed for error removal, and CDR3 was defined according to IMGT conventions as running from the conserved cysteine to phenylalanine. Clonality was calculated as 1 minus Shannon entropy normalized by log2 of the number of productive unique TCRs. CD4 or CD8 identity of scalp clones was inferred by cross-referencing scalp TCRbeta sequences with sorted blood CD4 and CD8 repertoires. TCRdb carries this immuneACCESS record with in-frame sequences only. Its versions omit some clonotypes, under half of them owing to an unresolved V gene in the studies checked, with the rest unexplained. The V and J calls and clone size were taken over from that table, and D and trimming were inferred from the DNA. The sample includes approximately 210,000 clones, with around 65% observed a single time. The ten largest clones take up 0.95% to 1.5% of the sample.

The treatment or condition label of this sample denotes: oral pan-JAK inhibitor, 5-10 mg twice daily. From alopecia areata patients, peripheral blood was collected along with lesional scalp punch biopsies. PBMCs were separated by density centrifugation and stained for CD3, CD4 and CD8, after which CD4+ and CD8+ T cells were sorted on a FACSAria. The CDR3 holds 14 amino acids from the cysteine to the phenylalanine. Of all the DNA, just the CDR3 is kept, 42 bases in frame from base 1. CDR1 and CDR2 are drawn from the germline V gene: LGHNA, YSLEER. The germline V end is reduced by 3 bases and the J end by 8 bases; junction bases left unmatched: 9.

The TCR was taken from a human donor with alopecia areata. Rearrangement joined TRBV4-3 to TRBJ1-1; TRBD1 agrees with 7 junctional bases. Sequences were derived from CD4+ T cells sorted from blood, sampled around week 44, from a patient treated with tofacitinib. The DNA sequence follows: TGCGCCAGCAGCCACGAAAGGAGACAGGGCGAAGCTTTCTTT. This codes for CASSHERRQGEAFF.